The 27 T cell receptor beta chains presented below share a single source sample, sequenced in a study of cytomegalovirus exposure and HLA in healthy donors. Profiled with immunoSEQ multiplex PCR; TCRdb holds only in-frame clones, not every one. The data hold a few hundred thousand clones, with about nine tenths observed a single time. Sequenced: PBMCs. Receptors were obtained from a woman aged 18-29 years in good health and CMV-seronegative.

The chain links TRBV7-9 to TRBJ2-3; D is perhaps TRBD2 (6 bases). The V end lost 3 bases, the J end lost 2 bases, and 15 bases lay between the germline ends. Per the germline V gene, CDR1 is SEHNR and CDR2 is FQNEAQ (reference sequence). The CDR3 sequence is 16 residues long. CDR3 nucleotide sequence: TGTGCCAGCAGCTTGGGACTCCTGTATATCACAGATACGCAGTATTTT. Its protein product is CASSLGLLYITDTQYF.

The rearrangement uses TRBV2 and TRBJ1-2; D call uncertain. Trimming shortened V by 4 bases and J by 2 bases, and 14 bases separated the two germline ends. Germline V lookup: CDR1 SNHLY, CDR2 FYNNEI. This CDR3 is 15 amino acids long. CDR3 protein: CASSGSLVDNYGYTF. CDR3 bases: TGTGCCAGCAGTGGGAGTTTAGTCGACAACTATGGCTACACCTTC.

The J gene is TRBJ1-5, the V gene TRBV4-1; D gene ambiguous. This CDR3 is built from 13 residues. V shed 2 bases and J shed 7 bases, with 9 bases lying between them. Germline V lookup: CDR1 MGHRA, CDR2 YSYEKL. CDR3 sequence: CASSQQIEQPQHF. Here the CDR3 DNA reads TGCGCCAGCAGCCAACAGATCGAACAGCCCCAGCATTTT.

The chain recombines TRBV2 with TRBJ1-2; the D gene is possibly TRBD1 (5 bases). V lost 10 bases and J 1 base, leaving 16 bases between the germline ends. The CDR3 spans 14 residues. The germline V gene encodes CDR1 SNHLY and CDR2 FYNNEI. The CDR3 DNA follows: TGTGCCACACTGGGGGGGGGTCATAACTATGGCTACACCTTC. As protein: CATLGGGHNYGYTF.

The chain couples TRBV19 to TRBJ2-4, with D possibly TRBD1 on 7 matching bases. Trimming took 5 bases from V and 6 from J, leaving 14 bases between them. CDR1 and CDR2 (germline): LNHDA, SQIVND (reference sequence). The CDR3 contains 14 residues. The CDR3 sequence: CASSPAQGGNIQYF. The CDR3 DNA is TGTGCCAGTAGTCCCGCCCAGGGGGGAAACATTCAGTACTTC.

The V call is TRBV5-1, the J call TRBJ2-5, with TRBD2 matching over 13 bases. The length of the CDR3 is 16 residues. CDR1 is SGHRS and CDR2 is YFSETQ in the germline V gene. The trim removed 4 bases at V and 2 bases at J, leaving 5 bases unmatched. The CDR3: CASSQGLAGVQETQYF. The CDR3 DNA follows: TGCGCCAGCAGCCAAGGACTAGCGGGGGTACAAGAGACCCAGTACTTC.

As concerns this clone: The junction departs from germline at one end; a sequencing error may be responsible. The chain couples TRBV9 to TRBJ2-3, with TRBD1 matching over 11 bases. Germline V gives CDR1 SGDLS, CDR2 YYNGEE. This CDR3 contains 18 residues. CDR3 protein: CASSVGSGQGALTGTQYF. The CDR3 DNA reads TGTGCCAGCAGCGTAGGAAGCGGACAGGGGGCCCTTACAGGTACGCAGTATTTT.

The V call is TRBV7-8, the J call TRBJ2-2, with D possibly being TRBD1 (6 bases). V lost 5 bases and J lost 7, with 17 bases in between. The germline CDR1 and CDR2 sequences are SGHVS and FQNEAQ. CDR3 length equals 15 residues. CDR3 amino acids: CASSLTAGVLGELFF. The CDR3 DNA reads as TGTGCCAGCAGCCTTACCGCAGGGGTTCTCGGGGAGCTGTTTTTT.

As regards this clone: Other DNA sequences in this specimen translate into the identical CDR3. The V call is TRBV27, the J call TRBJ1-1; maybe TRBD1 (6 bases). This CDR3 comprises 13 residues. With 0 bases removed from V and 4 bases from J, the gap between germline ends came to 6 bases. The germline CDR1 and CDR2 sequences are MNHEY and SMNVEV (reference sequence). CDR3 nucleotides: TGTGCCAGCAGTTTATCAGGGGGCACTGAAGCTTTCTTT. Translation gives CASSLSGGTEAFF.

The chain employs TRBV5-1 and TRBJ2-2, with 8 bases lining up with TRBD1. V dropped 6 bases and J dropped 3; count of bases not matched to a gene: 7. In germline, CDR1 is SGHRS, CDR2 YFSETQ. The CDR3 covers 15 residues. The CDR3 protein is CASTQGATYTGELFF. CDR3 nucleotide sequence: TGCGCCAGCACCCAGGGGGCCACCTACACCGGGGAGCTGTTTTTT.

The V and J genes are TRBV10-1 and TRBJ2-7; 8 nucleotides line up with TRBD1. CDR3 length: 14 amino acids. Germline loops: CDR1 WNHNN, CDR2 SYGVQD (reference sequence). The junction had 7 bases not matched to a gene; V was cut back by 3 bases and J by 6 bases. CDR3 sequence reads: CASSDGQGLSEQYF. The CDR3 nucleotides read TGCGCCAGCAGTGACGGACAGGGTCTCTCCGAGCAGTACTTC.

As regards this clone: Germline is not matched at one junction end, which may reflect a read error. The chain links TRBV6-1 to TRBJ2-7, with D maybe TRBD2 (5 bases). The CDR3 spans 14 residues. Germline-derived CDR1 and CDR2 are MNHNS and SASEGT. This CDR3 is CASSLLVSSDEQYF. The CDR3 DNA is TGTGCCAGCAGCTTACTAGTCTCCTCCGACGAGCAGTACTTC.

The V gene is TRBV29-1, the J gene TRBJ2-5, with 11 bases fitting TRBD2. The trim removed 6 bases at V and 5 bases at J, leaving 5 bases unmatched. The CDR3 sequence is 13 residues long. Germline CDR1 reads SQVTM; CDR2 reads ANQGSEA. The CDR3 reads CSVAIAGGETQYF. The CDR3 nucleotides are TGCAGCGTCGCTATAGCGGGGGGGGAGACCCAGTACTTC.

CDR3 nucleotides: TGTGCCAGCAGCCAAGAGGGAGCGGGGGTCTTCTACGAGCAGTACTTC. This encodes CASSQEGAGVFYEQYF. This chain connects TRBV4-2 to TRBJ2-7, with TRBD2 matching over 8 bases. CDR1 and CDR2 (germline): LGHNA, YNFKEQ. There are 16 residues in the CDR3. V trimming: 0 bases; J trimming: 3 bases; junction bases outside the gene matches: 7.

This chain joins TRBV28 and TRBJ2-7; tentatively, D is TRBD2 (6 bases). The CDR3 covers 16 residues. V dropped 4 bases and J dropped 2 bases, with 18 bases sitting between them. In germline, CDR1 is MDHEN, CDR2 SYDVKM. Here the CDR3 DNA reads TGTGCCAGCAGTTCCCCTATTCGGGAGTCAACCTACGAGCAGTACTTC. It specifies CASSSPIRESTYEQYF. Variable domain in full (rest from reference TRBV28 and TRBJ2-7): DVKVTQSSRYLVKRTGEKVFLECVQDMDHENMFWYRQDPGLGLRLIYFSYDVKMKEKGDIPEGYSVSREKKERFSLILESASTNQTSMYLCASSSPIRESTYEQYFGPGTRLTVT.

This chain links TRBV5-1 with TRBJ1-6; a weak D match, TRBD1 (5 bases). The CDR3 covers 14 residues. The V and J ends lost 3 bases and 11 bases respectively, with 15 bases between them. CDR1 is SGHRS and CDR2 is YFSETQ in the germline V gene. This chain's CDR3 is CASSSAPTVPPLHF. As DNA, the CDR3 is TGCGCCAGCAGCTCCGCCCCGACAGTGCCACCCCTCCACTTT.

The J gene is TRBJ1-2, the V gene TRBV5-1; D may be TRBD1 (6 bases). Between the trimmed V and J ends, which lost 0 bases and 7 bases, there was a span of 16 bases. The CDR3 contains 15 residues. CDR1 SGHRS and CDR2 YFSETQ come from the germline V gene. Here the CDR3 reads CASSLAGTRDTGYTF. The CDR3 DNA reads as TGCGCCAGCAGCTTGGCCGGGACACGGGATACTGGCTACACCTTC.

The gene calls are TRBV6-6 and TRBJ2-1; perhaps TRBD1 as D (8 bases). The CDR3 consists of 15 residues. Germline V gene data show CDR1 as MNHNY and CDR2 as SVGAGI (reference sequence). Trimming stripped 7 bases from V and 2 bases from J, with 15 bases between. The CDR3 here is CASKTGGAPYNEQFF. The CDR3 coding sequence is TGTGCCAGCAAAACAGGGGGGGCTCCCTACAATGAGCAGTTCTTC.

Turning to this clone: The sample contains more than one DNA sequence encoding this CDR3. For the CDR3, the DNA is TGTGCCAGCAGCTTAACTAGAAACACCGGGGAGCTGTTTTTT. This encodes CASSLTRNTGELFF. The J gene is TRBJ2-2, the V gene TRBV7-2; tentatively, D is TRBD2 (5 bases). The CDR3 is 14 residues long. Germline V gene lookup returns CDR1 SGHTA and CDR2 FQGNSA. The V gene lost 2 bases and the J gene lost 2 bases, with 6 bases spanning the gap.

The rearrangement joins TRBV14 to TRBJ1-1, with 12 bases identical to TRBD1. Germline CDR1 is SGHDN and CDR2 is FVKESK. With V trimmed by 4 bases and J by 2 bases, 5 bases remained unmatched. The CDR3 is 16 amino acids. The CDR3 loop reads CASSPMGQGANTEAFF. In DNA form, the CDR3 reads TGTGCCAGCAGCCCCATGGGACAGGGGGCAAACACTGAAGCTTTCTTT.

This clone showed up just once. This rearrangement joins TRBV5-4 to TRBJ2-1; 10 bases map to TRBD1. CDR3 size: 15 residues. V shed 4 bases, J shed 9 bases, and the junction held 10 bases outside the gene matches. In germline, CDR1 is SGHNT, CDR2 YYREEE (reference sequence). CDR3 sequence (DNA): TGTGCCAGCAGCCAGGACAGGGGGTCCCTCGGTGAGCAGTTCTTC. Protein sequence: CASSQDRGSLGEQFF. Full variable domain (missing parts from reference TRBV5-4 and TRBJ2-1): ETGVTQSPTHLIKTRGQQVTLRCSSQSGHNTVSWYQQALGQGPQFIFQYYREEENGRGNFPPRFSGLQFPNYSSELNVNALELDDSALYLCASSQDRGSLGEQFFGPGTRLTVL.

V usage is TRBV28 and J usage is TRBJ2-5, with 7 bases matching TRBD2. This CDR3 comprises 15 residues. Germline CDR1 reads MDHEN; CDR2 reads SYDVKM. V was clipped by 3 bases and J by 4 bases; unmatched bases: 8. The DNA for the CDR3 is TGTGCCAGCAGTTTGGGGGGGGGAGCAGGAGAGACCCAGTACTTC. Residues: CASSLGGGAGETQYF. Complete variable domain (other parts from reference TRBV28 and TRBJ2-5): DVKVTQSSRYLVKRTGEKVFLECVQDMDHENMFWYRQDPGLGLRLIYFSYDVKMKEKGDIPEGYSVSREKKERFSLILESASTNQTSMYLCASSLGGGAGETQYFGPGTRLLVL.

In DNA, the CDR3 is TGTGCCAGCAGGGGGGCGCATGGCTACACCTTC. Protein product: CASRGAHGYTF. V and J are TRBV27 and TRBJ1-2; tentatively, D is TRBD1 (6 bases). The CDR3 has 11 amino acids. The germline V gene has CDR1 MNHEY and CDR2 SMNVEV (reference sequence). V lost 6 bases, J lost 6 bases, and 8 bases lay in between.

V gene TRBV10-3 combines with J gene TRBJ1-1; maybe TRBD1 (5 bases). The germline gives CDR1 ENHRY, CDR2 SYGVKD. Trimming stripped 2 bases from V and 5 bases from J, with 6 bases between. CDR3 length equals 12 residues. Written as DNA, the CDR3 is TGTGCCATCAGTGAGGGGGGGACTGAAGCTTTCTTT. As protein: CAISEGGTEAFF.

The chain links TRBV27 to TRBJ1-2; 7 bases match TRBD1. V lost 2 bases and J lost 6; bases outside the gene matches: 6. CDR3 size: 14 residues. Germline CDR1 reads MNHEY; CDR2 reads SMNVEV (reference sequence). The CDR3 bases are TGTGCCAGCAGTTTAGGAGGGGGCGCGGATGGCTACACCTTC. Translated, it gives CASSLGGGADGYTF.

The chain employs TRBV2 and TRBJ1-3; D remains ambiguous. The V end lost 6 bases, the J end lost 2 bases, and 20 bases lay between the germline ends. The CDR3 is 17 amino acids. Per germline, CDR1 SNHLY and CDR2 FYNNEI. The CDR3 protein is CASSRLTAAEAGNTIYF. The CDR3 nucleotides read TGTGCCAGCAGCAGATTAACAGCGGCTGAAGCTGGAAACACCATATATTTT.

The chain couples TRBV5-1 to TRBJ2-7; TRBD1 might be the D (6 bases). Germline CDR1 reads SGHRS; CDR2 reads YFSETQ. The CDR3 runs 13 residues. V lost 3 bases and J lost 3, with 10 bases in between. In nucleotides, the CDR3 is TGCGCCAGCAGCTGGGACAACCTCTACGAGCAGTACTTC. Protein sequence: CASSWDNLYEQYF.